This T cell receptor (beta chain) was documented in a study of blood T cell repertoires in COVID-19. Study-level information: COVID-19 samples from acute and convalescent phases originated in the United States, Italy and Spain. The analysed material was cDNA or gDNA that came from T cells, B-cell-depleted T cells, or PBMCs.

Participants reported their clinical history, and cohort assignment relied on those reports. Each recovered donor of Cohort 3 presented with two negative PCRs, clearance, or symptom resolution. A few counts support this clone. Sequencing used immunoSEQ multiplex PCR; TCRdb keeps in-frame clones, though not all of them. The table has around 62,000 clones, roughly 91% seen once. Germline assignment: CDR1 SGHTA and CDR2 FQGNSA. Deletions cut 2 bases from V and 6 bases from J, with 11 bases between. This CDR3 is built from 14 residues. The chain employs TRBV7-2 and TRBJ1-5; TRBD1 might be the D (6 bases). Sequenced input: PBMCs or T cells enriched from blood (not recorded which). The sequence came from a woman between 35 and 50 years old who had recovered from COVID-19. The DNA of the CDR3 is TGTGCCAGCAGCTTACGGGGGGGCGGTCAGCCCCAGCATTTT. Protein product: CASSLRGGGQPQHF.